The rows below give T cell receptor beta chains drawn from one sample of a study of monozygotic twins with inflammatory bowel disease. TCRdb reworked the 5' RACE reads into one entry per CDR3 protein, no DNA. This sample's table reports 400,000 to 500,000 distinct CDR3 sequences. Sample: blood. The receptors shown here come from a human donor with ulcerative colitis or Crohn's disease, or a healthy co-twin of an affected twin (not recorded which). The CDR3 runs from the conserved cysteine through the conserved F or W. Fields, in order: V gene, J gene, CDR3 protein.

TRBV10-3,TRBJ2-3,CAISRGLAGGADTQYF
TRBV18,TRBJ2-7,CASSPLGGSEQYF
TRBV20-1,TRBJ1-1,CSAREGPVYTEAFF
TRBV5-6,TRBJ2-4,CASSQLTAAKNIQYF
TRBV5-1,TRBJ2-1,CASSSLAGLNEQFF
TRBV7-9,TRBJ1-5,CASSRWGGVSNQPQHF
TRBV11-2,TRBJ2-2,CASSQATGGNTGELFF
TRBV20-1,TRBJ2-7,CSARAGGQGILEEQYF
TRBV5-1,TRBJ2-7,CASSLRDSSLYEQYF
TRBV2,TRBJ2-6,CASRVRGANVLTF
TRBV24-1,TRBJ2-1,CATNQGGDEQFF
TRBV11-2,TRBJ2-1,CASSPNRVLGFTSGSDEQFF
TRBV7-9,TRBJ2-1,CASSFQRAETNEQFF
TRBV2,TRBJ2-7,CASSVQGARSYEQYF
TRBV19,TRBJ1-1,CASTLSGPNTEAFF
TRBV4-3,TRBJ1-6,CASSQDGGRNSPLHF
TRBV5-1,TRBJ1-4,CASSLVGQTNEKLFF
TRBV5-1,TRBJ2-7,CASSGPLTGRYEQYF
TRBV6-1,TRBJ1-1,CAIGLPPWNTEAFF
TRBV7-6,TRBJ2-1,CASQSGGAYNEQFF
TRBV12-3/TRBV12-4,TRBJ1-2,CASSSRGAGGGYTF
TRBV20-1,TRBJ1-2,CSASRGTGNYGYTF
TRBV6-1,TRBJ1-3,CASTVSSPSSGNTIYF